Listed below are T cell receptor beta chains from one sample, sequenced in a study of CD8 T cells in ankylosing spondylitis. TCRdb itself ran the 5' RACE reads through MiXCR, one entry per CDR3 protein. The top ten clones hold over 0.55% of a sample with some 250,000 distinct CDR3 sequences, 20% to 30% of them seen once. The sequenced material came from blood, either unsorted or a sorted T cell fraction (not recorded which). The origin of the receptors is a male donor with ankylosing spondylitis or in good health (not recorded which). The CDR3 runs from the conserved cysteine through the conserved F or W. A D gene is named only where the DNA matches it firmly. The size field is filled for only some rows; it gives once, few, many or a size class.

D: TRBD2; V: TRBV23-1; size: once; J: TRBJ2-7; CDR3: CASSPSAGGGTYEQYF; DNA: TGCGCCAGCAGTCCGAGTGCCGGGGGGGGGACCTACGAGCAGTACTTC
D: TRBD1; V: TRBV10-3; size: few; J: TRBJ1-1; CDR3: CAIKKGQDVPEAFF; DNA: TGTGCCATCAAGAAGGGACAGGACGTCCCTGAAGCTTTCTTT
D: -; V: TRBV11-2; size: many; J: TRBJ2-7; CDR3: CASSSLRDPSEQYF; DNA: TGTGCCAGCAGCTCCCTGAGGGATCCGTCCGAGCAGTACTTC
D: TRBD1; V: TRBV20-1; size: few; J: TRBJ1-2; CDR3: CSARDRGVGYTF; DNA: TGCAGTGCTCGGGACAGGGGAGTCGGCTACACCTTC
D: -; V: TRBV11-2; size: -; J: TRBJ2-7; CDR3: CASSLVRGPSSYEQYF; DNA: TGTGCCAGCAGCTTAGTACGGGGGCCCAGCTCCTACGAGCAGTACTTC
D: -; V: TRBV6-5; size: -; J: TRBJ2-7; CDR3: CASSYSSPGQSEQYF; DNA: TGTGCCAGCAGTTACTCGTCCCCCGGACAGTCCGAGCAGTACTTC
D: -; V: TRBV7-2; size: once; J: TRBJ2-1; CDR3: CASSVAGTKPGEQFF; DNA: TGTGCCAGCAGCGTCGCCGGGACAAAGCCAGGGGAGCAGTTCTTC
D: -; V: TRBV6-5; size: many; J: TRBJ2-2; CDR3: CASSNPKSGELFF; DNA: TGTGCCAGCAGTAACCCAAAGTCCGGGGAGCTGTTTTTT
D: -; V: TRBV14; size: -; J: TRBJ1-1; CDR3: CASSRAWDTEAFF; DNA: TGTGCCAGCAGCCGAGCATGGGACACTGAAGCTTTCTTT
D: -; V: TRBV7-2; size: -; J: TRBJ2-1; CDR3: CASSKIQGNEQFF; DNA: TGTGCCAGCAGTAAAATACAGGGTAATGAGCAGTTCTTC
D: -; V: TRBV20-1; size: many; J: TRBJ1-2; CDR3: CSASSPGHFTYGYTF; DNA: TGCAGTGCCAGCTCGCCGGGACATTTTACCTATGGCTACACCTTC
D: TRBD1; V: TRBV7-2; size: -; J: TRBJ2-1; CDR3: CASSFLQGYYEQFF; DNA: TGTGCCAGCAGCTTTTTACAGGGGTATTATGAGCAGTTCTTC
D: -; V: TRBV2; size: -; J: TRBJ2-5; CDR3: CASSTLGIAETQYF; DNA: TGTGCCAGCAGCACCCTAGGGATAGCAGAGACCCAGTACTTC
D: -; V: TRBV21-1; size: many; J: TRBJ2-3; CDR3: CASSTGLAGTDTQYF; DNA: TGTGCCAGCAGCACAGGACTAGCGGGCACAGATACGCAGTATTTT
D: TRBD2; V: TRBV20-1; size: many; J: TRBJ2-1; CDR3: CSASPLAGGFGEQFF; DNA: TGCAGTGCCAGCCCACTAGCGGGGGGATTTGGTGAGCAGTTCTTC
D: -; V: TRBV20-1; size: many; J: TRBJ1-2; CDR3: CSAREPAGLYGYTF; DNA: TGCAGTGCTAGAGAACCGGCAGGGCTCTATGGCTACACCTTC
D: -; V: TRBV12-3/TRBV12-4; size: few; J: TRBJ2-2; CDR3: CASSGGRGGELFF; DNA: TGTGCCAGCAGCGGGGGCCGTGGCGGGGAGCTGTTTTTT
D: -; V: TRBV6-1; size: -; J: TRBJ2-5; CDR3: CASSEGPGETQYF; DNA: TGTGCCAGCAGTGAAGGGCCGGGGGAGACCCAGTACTTC
D: -; V: TRBV12-3/TRBV12-4; size: -; J: TRBJ2-6; CDR3: CASSPGVARSGANVLTF; DNA: TGTGCCAGCAGTCCCGGGGTAGCCCGCTCTGGGGCCAACGTCCTGACTTTC
D: TRBD2; V: TRBV15; size: -; J: TRBJ2-1; CDR3: CATSRVLAGGLDEQFF; DNA: TGTGCCACCAGCAGGGTCCTAGCGGGGGGGTTAGATGAGCAGTTCTTC
D: -; V: TRBV5-1; size: few; J: TRBJ2-5; CDR3: CASSLVLGIQETQYF; DNA: TGCGCCAGCAGCTTGGTATTGGGGATCCAAGAGACCCAGTACTTC
D: -; V: TRBV7-3; size: -; J: TRBJ2-3; CDR3: CASSLIPADTQYF; DNA: TGTGCCAGCAGCTTAATCCCAGCAGATACGCAGTATTTT
D: -; V: TRBV20-1; size: many; J: TRBJ1-5; CDR3: CSATDSANQPQHF; DNA: TGCAGTGCTACGGACAGCGCCAATCAGCCCCAGCATTTT
D: -; V: TRBV6-5; size: -; J: TRBJ1-2; CDR3: CASSYRSTNYGYTF; DNA: TGTGCCAGCAGTTACCGTTCAACTAACTATGGCTACACCTTC
D: -; V: TRBV5-5; size: -; J: TRBJ2-5; CDR3: CASSYREGETQYF; DNA: TGTGCCAGCAGCTACCGGGAAGGAGAGACCCAGTACTTC
D: TRBD1; V: TRBV20-1; size: few; J: TRBJ1-5; CDR3: CSARDSFITGGQPQHF; DNA: TGCAGTGCTAGAGATAGTTTTATTACAGGGGGACAGCCCCAGCATTTT
D: TRBD2; V: TRBV5-1; size: -; J: TRBJ2-5; CDR3: CASSPTGTTETQYF; DNA: TGCGCCAGCAGCCCGACCGGGACTACGGAGACCCAGTACTTC